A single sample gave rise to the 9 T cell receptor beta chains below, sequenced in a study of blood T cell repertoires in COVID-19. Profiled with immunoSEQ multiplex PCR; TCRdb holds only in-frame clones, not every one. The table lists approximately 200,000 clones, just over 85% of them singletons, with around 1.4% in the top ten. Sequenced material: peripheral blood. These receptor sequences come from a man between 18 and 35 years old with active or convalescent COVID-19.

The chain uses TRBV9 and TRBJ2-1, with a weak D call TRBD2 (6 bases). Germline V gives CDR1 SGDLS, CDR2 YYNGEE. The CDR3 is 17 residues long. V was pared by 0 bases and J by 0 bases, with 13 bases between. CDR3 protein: CASSVEIADSSYNEQFF. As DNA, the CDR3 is TGTGCCAGCAGCGTAGAGATAGCGGATAGCTCCTACAATGAGCAGTTCTTC.

The CDR3 here is CASSKDRVFGAFF. The CDR3 DNA follows: TGTGCCAGCAGTAAAGACAGGGTCTTTGGAGCTTTCTTT. The genes are TRBV28 and TRBJ1-1; the match to TRBD1 covers 7 bases. Germline V gene data show CDR1 as MDHEN and CDR2 as SYDVKM. The CDR3 has 13 residues. V gave up 5 bases and J gave up 10 bases; unmatched junction bases: 10.

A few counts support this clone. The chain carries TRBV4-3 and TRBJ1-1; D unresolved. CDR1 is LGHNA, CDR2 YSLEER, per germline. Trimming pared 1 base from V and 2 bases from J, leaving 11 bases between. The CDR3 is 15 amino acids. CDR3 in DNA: TGCGCCAGCAGCCAAGGGGTCGGAGGAAACACTGAAGCTTTCTTT. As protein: CASSQGVGGNTEAFF.

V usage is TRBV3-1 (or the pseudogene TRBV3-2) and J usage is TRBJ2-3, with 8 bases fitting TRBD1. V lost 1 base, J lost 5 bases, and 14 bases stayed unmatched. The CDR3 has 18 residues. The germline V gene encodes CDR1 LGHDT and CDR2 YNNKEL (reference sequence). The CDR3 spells CASSQGPRGAGGGDTQYF. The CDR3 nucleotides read TGTGCCAGCAGCCAAGGCCCCCGCGGGGCAGGGGGCGGAGATACGCAGTATTTT.

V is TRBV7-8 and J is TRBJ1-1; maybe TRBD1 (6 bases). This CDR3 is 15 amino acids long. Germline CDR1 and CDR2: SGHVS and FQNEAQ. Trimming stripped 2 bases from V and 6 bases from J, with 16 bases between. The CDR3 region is CASSLFGGRGAEAFF. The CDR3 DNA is TGTGCCAGCAGCTTATTCGGGGGGCGCGGGGCTGAAGCTTTCTTT.

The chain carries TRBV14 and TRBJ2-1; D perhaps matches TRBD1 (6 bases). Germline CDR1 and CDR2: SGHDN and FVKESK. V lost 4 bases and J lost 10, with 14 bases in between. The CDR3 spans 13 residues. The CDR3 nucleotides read TGTGCCAGCAGCCGGGGGCGCGGAGTGGAGCAGTTCTTC. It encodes CASSRGRGVEQFF.

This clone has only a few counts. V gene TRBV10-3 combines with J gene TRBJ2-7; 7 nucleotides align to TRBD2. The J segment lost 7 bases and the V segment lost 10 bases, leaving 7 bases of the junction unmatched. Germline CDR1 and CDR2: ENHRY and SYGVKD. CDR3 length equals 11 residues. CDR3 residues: CATARTSEQYF. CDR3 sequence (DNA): TGTGCCACAGCAAGGACTAGTGAGCAGTACTTC.

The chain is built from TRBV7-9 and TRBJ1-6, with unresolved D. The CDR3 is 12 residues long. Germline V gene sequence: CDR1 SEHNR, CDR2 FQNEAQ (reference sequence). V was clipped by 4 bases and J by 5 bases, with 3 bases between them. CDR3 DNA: TGTGCCAGCAGCTCGGATAATTCACCCCTCCACTTT. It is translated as CASSSDNSPLHF.

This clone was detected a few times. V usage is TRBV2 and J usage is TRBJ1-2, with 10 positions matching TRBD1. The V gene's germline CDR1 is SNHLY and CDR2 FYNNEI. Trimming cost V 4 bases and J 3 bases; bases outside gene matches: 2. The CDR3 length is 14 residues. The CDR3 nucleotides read TGTGCCAGCAGTGGCGGGACAGGGGACTATGGCTACACCTTC. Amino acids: CASSGGTGDYGYTF.